What follows are 18 T cell receptor beta chains derived from one specimen sequenced in a study of shared clonotypes between healthy human individuals. Only in-frame clones appear in the TCRdb table, and some are missing; sequencing was by immunoSEQ multiplex PCR. The data hold about 490,000 clones, with roughly 80% observed a single time. What was sequenced was PBMCs. These receptors were taken from a woman between 35 and 50 years old in good health. Some clones in this sample may be carry-over from other donors' samples.

With respect to this clone: Since a far larger clone is one base different, this is likely a read error. This sample includes further DNA sequences coding for the same CDR3. CDR3 in amino acids: CSVARRGLGLNEQFF. In DNA, the CDR3 is TGCAGCGTTGCCCGGAGGGGGCTGGGTCTTAATGAGCAGTTCTTC. The chain joins TRBV29-1 to TRBJ2-1; perhaps TRBD1 as D (7 bases). CDR1 and CDR2 from the germline V gene are SQVTM and ANQGSEA. The CDR3 extends over 15 amino acids. V lost 4 bases and J 7 bases, leaving 20 bases between the germline ends.

The gene calls are TRBV6-5 and TRBJ1-1; D is undetermined. Trimming removed 6 bases at V and 8 bases at J, with 13 bases between. CDR1 is MNHEY, CDR2 SVGAGI, per germline. The CDR3 length is 12 residues. The DNA for the CDR3 is TGTGCCAGCAGACGTAGTGTTTCGGAAGCTTTCTTT. Its protein is CASRRSVSEAFF.

In regard to this clone: A single base is all that separates this from a far larger clone, so a read error is likely. The same CDR3 also results from other DNA sequences found in this sample. This chain links TRBV30 with TRBJ1-1; D gene uncertain. The CDR3 is made up of 12 amino acids. Trimming took 5 bases from V and 1 from J, leaving 8 bases between them. Germline lookup yields CDR1 GTSNPN and CDR2 SVGIG (reference sequence). This chain's CDR3 is CAWGPGNTEAFF. DNA for the CDR3: TGTGCCTGGGGCCCGGGGAACACTGAAGCTTTCTTT.

This chain links TRBV5-1 with TRBJ2-7; 7 bases are shared with TRBD1. CDR1 and CDR2 from the germline V gene are SGHRS and YFSETQ. The V and J ends lost 4 bases and 3 bases, in that order; junction bases with no gene match: 4. This CDR3 spans 13 amino acids. The CDR3 sequence: CASSGTANYEQYF. The CDR3 DNA is TGCGCCAGCAGCGGGACAGCTAACTACGAGCAGTACTTC.

The V gene is TRBV28, the J gene TRBJ1-5; the D gene is possibly TRBD1 (5 bases). This CDR3 is built from 15 residues. CDR1 is MDHEN, CDR2 SYDVKM, per germline. V was cut by 2 bases and J by 0 bases, with 8 bases left in between. The CDR3 sequence is CASSLRDGSNQPQHF. The DNA for the CDR3 is TGTGCCAGCAGTTTACGGGACGGTAGCAATCAGCCCCAGCATTTT.

The rearrangement links TRBV27 to TRBJ2-1; no reliable D call. Germline-derived CDR1 and CDR2 are MNHEY and SMNVEV (reference sequence). The germline V and J ends were trimmed by 7 bases and 0 bases, with 10 bases remaining between them. The CDR3 totals 14 residues. The CDR3 reads CASNPFASYNEQFF. The CDR3 nucleotides are TGTGCCAGCAACCCGTTCGCCTCCTACAATGAGCAGTTCTTC.

In regard to this clone: A much larger clone sits a single nucleotide away, making a read error possible. This sequence joins TRBV30 and TRBJ2-5; possibly TRBD2 for D (6 bases). Germline V gene data show CDR1 as GTSNPN and CDR2 as SVGIG (reference sequence). The CDR3 is made up of 13 amino acids. Trimming cost V 7 bases and J 1 base, with 13 bases left between them. The CDR3 coding sequence is TGTGCCTTGAGGCTGGGGGGCCAAGAGACCCAGTACTTC. Protein product: CALRLGGQETQYF.

The rearrangement joins TRBV28 to TRBJ1-1, with 7 bases identical to TRBD1. CDR1 is MDHEN and CDR2 is SYDVKM in the germline V gene. V lost 6 bases to trimming and J lost 5 bases; unmatched junction nucleotides: 12. The CDR3 extends over 15 amino acids. The CDR3 DNA reads TGTGCCAGCAGCCCAGCACAACAGGGGAGAACTGAAGCTTTCTTT. This translates into CASSPAQQGRTEAFF.

This clone appeared a few times. A much larger clone lies a single base off, so this may be a read error. This same CDR3 is encoded by further DNA sequences in the sample. The chain couples TRBV5-5 to TRBJ1-1; 8 nucleotides line up with TRBD1. Germline V gene sequence: CDR1 SGHKS, CDR2 YYEKEE (reference sequence). The CDR3 is made up of 15 amino acids. The CDR3 loop is CASSPGQGGGNEAFF. The CDR3 coding sequence is TGCGCCAGCAGCCCCGGACAGGGTGGTGGCAATGAAGCTTTCTTT. The full variable domain, rest sourced from reference TRBV5-5 and TRBJ1-1, is DAGVTQSPTHLIKTRGQQVTLRCSPISGHKSVSWYQQVLGQGPQFIFQYYEKEERGRGNFPDRFSARQFPNYSSELNVNALLLGDSALYLCASSPGQGGGNEAFFGQGTRLTVV.

A single count supports this clone. The V gene is TRBV9, the J gene TRBJ1-1; D may be TRBD1 (5 bases). Trimming pared 5 bases from V and 4 bases from J, leaving 12 bases between. CDR1 SGDLS and CDR2 YYNGEE come from the germline V gene. CDR3 length equals 13 residues. The CDR3 sequence: CASRGRGGTEAFF. The CDR3 DNA reads as TGTGCCAGCAGGGGGCGGGGTGGCACTGAAGCTTTCTTT.

The chain uses TRBV28 and TRBJ2-2; 7 positions agree with TRBD2. The CDR3 is made up of 16 amino acids. Looked up from germline, CDR1 is MDHEN and CDR2 is SYDVKM. With V trimmed by 3 bases and J by 7 bases, 11 bases remained unmatched. The CDR3 is CASSFERTRRNGELFF. In DNA form, the CDR3 reads TGTGCCAGCAGTTTTGAAAGGACTAGACGTAACGGGGAGCTGTTTTTT.

Turning to this clone: It differs at one base from a far larger clone, so likely a read error. The rearrangement links TRBV5-1 to TRBJ2-5; D remains ambiguous. The germline CDR1 and CDR2 sequences are SGHRS and YFSETQ. The CDR3 runs to 12 residues. The CDR3 region has the DNA TGCGCCAACAGCCTAACAGCCGAGACCCAGTACTTC. Protein sequence: CANSLTAETQYF.

The chain uses TRBV6-5 and TRBJ1-5, with TRBD1 as a possible D gene (5 bases). The length of the CDR3 is 14 residues. Germline CDR1 and CDR2: MNHEY and SVGAGI. CDR3: CALGAPGGNQPQHF. CDR3 DNA: TGTGCTTTAGGGGCCCCAGGCGGCAATCAGCCCCAGCATTTT.

The chain has TRBV5-6 and TRBJ2-7; TRBD1 matches 8 bases. The CDR3 contains 14 residues. With V trimmed by 3 bases and J by 2 bases, 4 bases remained unmatched. Looked up from germline, CDR1 is SGHDT and CDR2 is YYEEEE. In DNA, the CDR3 is TGTGCCAGCAGCTCCTACAGGGGGGCCTACGAGCAGTACTTC. Encoded protein: CASSSYRGAYEQYF.

This clone was detected once. A far larger clone is only one base removed, so a read error is likely. V and J are TRBV10-3 and TRBJ2-2, with unresolved D. Germline CDR1 reads ENHRY; CDR2 reads SYGVKD. V lost 3 bases to trimming and J lost 4 bases, with 6 bases between them. The CDR3 contains 13 residues. The CDR3 loop reads CAISDSATGELFF. CDR3 sequence (DNA): TGTGCCATCAGTGATAGTGCCACCGGGGAGCTGTTTTTT.

The V call is TRBV5-5, the J call TRBJ2-3, with D unclear. Trimming took off 4 bases at V and 5 bases at J, with 14 bases between the two ends. Germline CDR1 reads SGHKS; CDR2 reads YYEKEE (reference sequence). CDR3 size: 14 residues. CDR3 residues: CASSQRTTLDTQYF. The DNA for the CDR3 is TGTGCCAGCAGCCAACGAACTACGCTAGATACGCAGTATTTT.

This chain uses TRBV5-5 with TRBJ2-7; 7 nucleotides align to TRBD1. Per germline, CDR1 SGHKS and CDR2 YYEKEE (reference sequence). CDR3 size: 14 residues. The V and J ends lost 4 bases and 2 bases, in that order; junction bases with no gene match: 6. The chain's CDR3 is CASSLGQDAYEQYF. For the CDR3, the DNA is TGTGCCAGCAGCCTCGGACAGGATGCCTACGAGCAGTACTTC. Complete variable domain (other parts from reference TRBV5-5 and TRBJ2-7): DAGVTQSPTHLIKTRGQQVTLRCSPISGHKSVSWYQQVLGQGPQFIFQYYEKEERGRGNFPDRFSARQFPNYSSELNVNALLLGDSALYLCASSLGQDAYEQYFGPGTRLTVT.

The chain employs TRBV19 and TRBJ1-5; no firm D call. CDR1 and CDR2 from the germline V gene are LNHDA and SQIVND (reference sequence). The CDR3 length is 12 residues. The germline V and J ends were trimmed by 6 bases and 9 bases, with 12 bases remaining between them. Here the CDR3 DNA reads TGTGCCAGTAGCCAAGACCCATCGCCCCAGCATTTT. This gives the protein CASSQDPSPQHF.